These 30 T cell receptor beta chains came from one sample sequenced in a study of cytomegalovirus exposure and HLA in healthy donors. PCR amplification relied on 60 Vbeta primers (plus 13 Jbeta primers). TCRdb's table, derived via immunoSEQ multiplex PCR, lists solely in-frame clones and lacks some. The sample contains more than 85,000 clones, roughly four fifths of which appear only once. Sequenced: PBMCs. These receptor sequences come from a man aged 35-49 years in good health and CMV-seronegative.

This chain uses TRBV4-3 with TRBJ1-6, with D hard to call. The V gene lost 4 bases and the J gene lost 0 bases, with 19 bases spanning the gap. Per germline, CDR1 LGHNA and CDR2 YSLEER. This CDR3 region has 19 residues. CDR3 region: CASSRSRVSGLSYNSPLHF. The DNA for the CDR3 is TGCGCCAGCAGCCGATCCCGGGTCTCCGGACTCTCCTATAATTCACCCCTCCACTTT.

The gene calls are TRBV6-5 and TRBJ1-2; 7 positions match TRBD1. The CDR3 totals 15 residues. V shed 2 bases and J 4 bases; nucleotides not matched to a gene: 7. Germline CDR1 and CDR2: MNHEY and SVGAGI. The CDR3 region has the DNA TGTGCCAGCAGTTACATGACCGGGACAGCCTATGGCTACACCTTC. Protein: CASSYMTGTAYGYTF.

The genes are TRBV15 and TRBJ1-5, with D perhaps matching TRBD1 (6 bases). Germline CDR1 reads LNHNV; CDR2 reads YYDKDF (reference sequence). Between the trimmed V and J ends, which lost 5 bases and 6 bases, there was a span of 17 bases. This CDR3 has 15 residues. The CDR3, as DNA: TGTGCCACCAGCGCCACAGGGCAGGTCTCTCAGCCCCAGCATTTT. Its protein is CATSATGQVSQPQHF.

The chain couples TRBV15 to TRBJ2-7; D might be TRBD1 (6 bases). The CDR3 length is 15 residues. V was cut by 5 bases and J by 3 bases, with 17 bases left in between. CDR1 is LNHNV and CDR2 is YYDKDF in the germline V gene (reference sequence). The CDR3 bases are TGTGCCACCAGCGCCGGGACAAGGACCAGCTACGAGCAGTACTTC. It translates to CATSAGTRTSYEQYF.

The V gene is TRBV5-4, the J gene TRBJ2-3, with 10 bases that match TRBD1. Germline loops: CDR1 SGHNT, CDR2 YYREEE (reference sequence). The trim removed 2 bases at V and 4 bases at J, leaving 10 bases unmatched. The CDR3 has 17 residues. The CDR3 region has the DNA TGTGCCAGCAGCTTAGGCCGAGGACAGGGGGGTTCAGATACGCAGTATTTT. It translates to CASSLGRGQGGSDTQYF.

This clone was seen a single time. The V and J genes are TRBV5-6 and TRBJ1-3; D possibly corresponds to TRBD1 (6 bases). The CDR3 runs to 14 residues. CDR1 is SGHDT, CDR2 YYEEEE, per germline. Between the trimmed V and J ends, which lost 4 bases and 2 bases, there was a span of 10 bases. CDR3 nucleotides: TGTGCCAGCAGCCGGGACATAGCTGGAAACACCATATATTTT. It specifies CASSRDIAGNTIYF.

V and J are TRBV9 and TRBJ2-7; TRBD2 matches 7 bases. This CDR3 comprises 15 residues. Germline V gene lookup returns CDR1 SGDLS and CDR2 YYNGEE. V gave up 3 bases and J gave up 7 bases; unmatched junction bases: 13. CDR3: CASSARREGLGEQYF. CDR3 sequence (DNA): TGTGCCAGCAGCGCCCGGAGGGAGGGCCTGGGGGAGCAGTACTTC.

The CDR3 spells CASSLNRAEQYF. The DNA of the CDR3 is TGTGCCAGCAGTTTAAACAGGGCCGAGCAGTACTTC. The V and J genes are TRBV27 and TRBJ2-7; TRBD1 might be the D (6 bases). Trimming took 2 bases from V and 6 from J, leaving 8 bases between them. The germline V gene has CDR1 MNHEY and CDR2 SMNVEV (reference sequence). This CDR3 spans 12 amino acids.

This clone was seen a few times. V and J are TRBV19 and TRBJ2-7; no clear D gene. Trimming stripped 10 bases from V and 2 bases from J, with 12 bases between. The CDR3 covers 12 residues. Germline CDR1 and CDR2: LNHDA and SQIVND (reference sequence). The CDR3, as DNA: TGTGCCACCCCAAAGGCGGCCTACGAGCAGTACTTC. This encodes CATPKAAYEQYF.

The V call is TRBV4-1, the J call TRBJ1-5; TRBD1 aligns across 7 bases. The CDR3 spans 14 residues. The germline gives CDR1 MGHRA, CDR2 YSYEKL. Trimming at V came to 4 bases and at J to 3 bases, leaving 3 bases not matched to a gene. The chain's CDR3 is CASSRQGDNQPQHF. As DNA, the CDR3 is TGCGCCAGCAGCCGACAGGGCGACAATCAGCCCCAGCATTTT.

This clone has only one observation. The CDR3 is CASSLTRQGIGGYTF. Written as DNA, the CDR3 is TGTGCCAGCAGCCTGACGAGACAGGGCATCGGTGGCTACACCTTC. The V and J genes are TRBV11-2 and TRBJ1-2; TRBD1 aligns across 7 bases. Trimming at V came to 5 bases and at J to 7 bases, leaving 13 bases not matched to a gene. Germline CDR1 is SGHAT and CDR2 is FQNNGV. The CDR3 covers 15 residues.

V gene TRBV2 combines with J gene TRBJ1-1; D is unclear. The germline V and J ends were trimmed by 4 bases and 1 base, with 7 bases remaining between them. The CDR3 runs to 13 residues. The V gene's germline CDR1 is SNHLY and CDR2 FYNNEI. The DNA for the CDR3 is TGTGCCAGCAGTGCCGCAGAGAACACTGAAGCTTTCTTT. It is translated as CASSAAENTEAFF.

V gene TRBV15 combines with J gene TRBJ2-1; tentative D call: TRBD2 (6 bases). Germline-derived CDR1 and CDR2 are LNHNV and YYDKDF (reference sequence). The ends were cut back, 0 bases at V and 2 bases at J, with 17 bases in the middle. This CDR3 is built from 18 residues. Here the CDR3 DNA reads TGTGCCACCAGCAGAGATAGGACCTCTGGCGGGACCTACAATGAGCAGTTCTTC. Its translation is CATSRDRTSGGTYNEQFF.

The table lists this clone with a count of one. The CDR3 loop is CASRQTGSYNEQFF. CDR3 in DNA: TGTGCCAGCAGACAGACAGGGTCCTACAATGAGCAGTTCTTC. The J gene is TRBJ2-1, the V gene TRBV28, with 7 bases identical to TRBD1. The J segment lost 1 base and the V segment lost 6 bases, leaving 3 bases of the junction unmatched. The CDR3 loop spans 14 amino acids. Germline CDR1 MDHEN, CDR2 SYDVKM.

This clone is medium-sized. The DNA for the CDR3 is TGTGCCAGCGCTACCGGGGGACAGAGCAATTCACCCCTCCACTTT. This sequence encodes CASATGGQSNSPLHF. The chain has TRBV6-5 and TRBJ1-6; TRBD1 matches at 7 bases. The CDR3 spans 15 residues. Losses at the gene ends were 8 bases for V and 7 bases for J; bases not matched to a gene: 11. CDR1 and CDR2 from the germline V gene are MNHEY and SVGAGI.

V and J are TRBV7-6 and TRBJ2-7, with no clear D. This CDR3 contains 13 residues. CDR1 is SGHVS, CDR2 FNYEAQ, per germline. Trimming cost V 2 bases and J 1 base, with 6 bases left between them. The CDR3 DNA reads as TGTGCCAGCAGCTTACACAATTCCTACGAGCAGTACTTC. It yields the protein CASSLHNSYEQYF.

The J gene is TRBJ2-6, the V gene TRBV11-3, with D maybe TRBD1 (5 bases). Germline CDR1 reads SGHNT; CDR2 reads YENEEA. Trimming removed 4 bases from V and 0 bases from J, with 13 bases in between. This CDR3 is built from 17 residues. CDR3 in DNA: TGTGCCAGCAGCTCCTCCGACAGCCACTCTGGGGCCAACGTCCTGACTTTC. Its protein is CASSSSDSHSGANVLTF.

Turning to this clone: A junction boundary mismatches the germline segment, possibly from a read error. This rearrangement joins TRBV7-9 to TRBJ1-1; D perhaps matches TRBD1 (6 bases). This CDR3 has 14 residues. CDR1 SEHNR and CDR2 FQNEAQ come from the germline V gene (reference sequence). CDR3 DNA: TGTTCCAGCAGCCTAGGACAGATGAACACTGAAGCTTTCTTT. Translated, it gives CSSSLGQMNTEAFF.

CDR3 protein: CASSSTGGTDTQYF. The CDR3 bases are TGTGCCAGCAGTTCTACTGGAGGCACAGATACGCAGTATTTT. The chain employs TRBV2 and TRBJ2-3; no reliable D call. The CDR3 totals 14 residues. With 5 bases removed from V and 1 base from J, the gap between germline ends came to 10 bases. Germline V gives CDR1 SNHLY, CDR2 FYNNEI.

Points on this clone: Distinct nucleotide sequences in the sample also encode this CDR3. This rearrangement joins TRBV7-2 to TRBJ2-7; D call uncertain. The CDR3 covers 12 residues. The germline gives CDR1 SGHTA, CDR2 FQGNSA. Trimming removed 3 bases from V and 3 bases from J, with 6 bases in between. CDR3 protein: CASSLSGYEQYF. CDR3 DNA sequence: TGTGCCAGCAGCTTGTCAGGCTACGAGCAGTACTTC.

This chain connects TRBV4-1 to TRBJ2-7; possible D gene TRBD1, 6 bases. CDR1 and CDR2 from the germline V gene are MGHRA and YSYEKL. Trimming left V 4 bases short and J 0 bases short, with 22 bases between. The CDR3 has 18 amino acids. The CDR3 loop is CASSRFPLRDKASYEQYF. The CDR3 DNA reads TGCGCCAGCAGCCGCTTCCCCCTAAGGGACAAGGCCTCCTACGAGCAGTACTTC.

This clone was seen only a few times. V is TRBV4-1 and J is TRBJ2-1; D may be TRBD2 (6 bases). The germline V gene encodes CDR1 MGHRA and CDR2 YSYEKL. Trimming stripped 0 bases from V and 8 bases from J, with 11 bases between. The CDR3 runs 14 residues. The CDR3 sequence: CASSQDGGPDEQFF. The DNA of the CDR3 is TGCGCCAGCAGCCAAGATGGAGGGCCCGATGAGCAGTTCTTC.

V gene TRBV11-2 combines with J gene TRBJ2-7; no clear D. The CDR3 consists of 16 residues. In germline, CDR1 is SGHAT, CDR2 FQNNGV. V lost 0 bases to trimming and J lost 4 bases, with 16 bases between them. The CDR3 reads CASSLDGLELRYEQYF. DNA of the CDR3: TGTGCCAGCAGCTTAGACGGTTTGGAACTACGTTACGAGCAGTACTTC. Full variable domain (rest looked up from reference TRBV11-2 and TRBJ2-7): EAGVAQSPRYKIIEKRQSVAFWCNPISGHATLYWYQQILGQGPKLLIQFQNNGVVDDSQLPKDRFSAERLKGVDSTLKIQPAKLEDSAVYLCASSLDGLELRYEQYFGPGTRLTVT.

J is TRBJ2-6 and V is TRBV6-5; 7 nucleotides agree with TRBD2. This CDR3 is built from 16 residues. J gave up 4 bases and V 1 base, and 4 bases lay outside the gene matches. Germline loops: CDR1 MNHEY, CDR2 SVGAGI. Here the CDR3 reads CASSYYTGGGANVLTF. CDR3 nucleotide sequence: TGTGCCAGCAGTTACTACACGGGAGGCGGGGCCAACGTCCTGACTTTC.

The J gene is TRBJ1-5, the V gene TRBV7-8; TRBD1 is a possible D gene (6 bases). The CDR3 contains 14 residues. The germline CDR1 and CDR2 sequences are SGHVS and FQNEAQ. V gave up 6 bases and J gave up 7 bases, with 16 bases separating them. This chain's CDR3 is CASSPIGGPQPQHF. The CDR3 region has the DNA TGTGCCAGCAGTCCCATCGGGGGGCCACAGCCCCAGCATTTT.

The chain employs TRBV6-1 and TRBJ2-7, with no clear D. The CDR3 runs 13 residues. V lost 7 bases and J 0 bases, leaving 10 bases between the germline ends. Looked up from germline, CDR1 is MNHNS and CDR2 is SASEGT. The CDR3 DNA reads TGTGCCAGCACGGGTCCGGGCTCCTACGAGCAGTACTTC. It codes for CASTGPGSYEQYF.

The chain combines TRBV7-9 with TRBJ2-2; 7 bases fit TRBD1. In germline, CDR1 is SEHNR, CDR2 FQNEAQ (reference sequence). The CDR3 has 15 amino acids. V lost 5 bases, J lost 3 bases, and 6 bases stayed unmatched. DNA for the CDR3: TGTGCCAGCAGCCTTAGAGGGGGCGACACCGGGGAGCTGTTTTTT. Encoded protein: CASSLRGGDTGELFF.

In its sample, this clone was seen once. V gene TRBV14 combines with J gene TRBJ2-7; D is unresolved. The CDR3 spans 15 residues. Trimming cost V 6 bases and J 1 base, with 16 bases left between them. Germline assignment: CDR1 SGHDN and CDR2 FVKESK. This CDR3 is CASSRDTARSYEQYF. CDR3 nucleotides: TGTGCCAGCAGTCGAGACACTGCAAGATCCTACGAGCAGTACTTC.

The chain employs TRBV25-1 and TRBJ1-2, with D perhaps TRBD1 (5 bases). The CDR3 has 16 residues. Trimming cost V 6 bases and J 6 bases, with 23 bases left between them. The germline V gene encodes CDR1 MGHDK and CDR2 SYGVNS. CDR3 region: CASSPMDGGLRDGYTF. CDR3 sequence (DNA): TGTGCCAGCAGCCCCATGGATGGGGGACTCCGGGATGGCTACACCTTC.

The chain couples TRBV10-2 to TRBJ2-7, with D maybe TRBD1 (5 bases). V lost 4 bases and J lost 0, with 16 bases in between. The CDR3 is 16 residues long. CDR1 and CDR2 (germline): WSHSY, SAAADI. The chain's CDR3 is CASSGVGPRSSYEQYF. The DNA for the CDR3 is TGCGCCAGCAGTGGTGTGGGGCCGCGTTCCTCCTACGAGCAGTACTTC.